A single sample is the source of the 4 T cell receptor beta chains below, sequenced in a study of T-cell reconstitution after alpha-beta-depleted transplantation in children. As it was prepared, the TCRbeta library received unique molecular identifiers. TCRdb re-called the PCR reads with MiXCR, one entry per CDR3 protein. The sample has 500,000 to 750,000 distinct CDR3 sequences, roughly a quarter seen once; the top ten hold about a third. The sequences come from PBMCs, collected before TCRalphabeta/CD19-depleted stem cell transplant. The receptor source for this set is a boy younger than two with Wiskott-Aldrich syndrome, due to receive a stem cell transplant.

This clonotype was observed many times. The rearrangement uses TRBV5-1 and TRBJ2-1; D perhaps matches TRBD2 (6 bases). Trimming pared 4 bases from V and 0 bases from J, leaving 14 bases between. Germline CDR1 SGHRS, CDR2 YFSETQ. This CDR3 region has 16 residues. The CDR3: CASSRGGIGSYNEQFF. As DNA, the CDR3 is TGCGCCAGCAGCCGTGGAGGGATTGGCTCCTACAATGAGCAGTTCTTC.

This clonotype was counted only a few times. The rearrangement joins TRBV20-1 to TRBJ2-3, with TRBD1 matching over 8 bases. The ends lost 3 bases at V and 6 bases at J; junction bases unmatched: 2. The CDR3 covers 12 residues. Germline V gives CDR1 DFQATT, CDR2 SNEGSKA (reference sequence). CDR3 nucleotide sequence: TGCAGTGCTAGGGGGACAGGCGATACGCAGTATTTT. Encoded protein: CSARGTGDTQYF.

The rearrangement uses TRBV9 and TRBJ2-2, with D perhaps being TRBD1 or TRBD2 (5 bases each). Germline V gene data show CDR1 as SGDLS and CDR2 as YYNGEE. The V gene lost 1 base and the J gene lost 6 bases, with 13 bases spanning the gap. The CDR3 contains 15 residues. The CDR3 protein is CASSVMGDVAGELFF. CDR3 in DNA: TGTGCCAGCAGCGTAATGGGGGATGTCGCCGGGGAGCTGTTTTTT.

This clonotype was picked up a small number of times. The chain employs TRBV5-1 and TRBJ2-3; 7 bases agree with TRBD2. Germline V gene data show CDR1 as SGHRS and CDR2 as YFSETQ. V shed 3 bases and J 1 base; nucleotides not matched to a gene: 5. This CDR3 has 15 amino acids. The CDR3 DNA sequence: TGCGCCAGCAGCTCTTCTAGCGGACGCACAGATACGCAGTATTTT. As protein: CASSSSSGRTDTQYF. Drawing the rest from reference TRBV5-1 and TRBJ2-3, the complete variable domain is KAGVTQTPRYLIKTRGQQVTLSCSPISGHRSVSWYQQTPGQGLQFLFEYFSETQRNKGNFPGRFSGRQFSNSRSEMNVSTLELGDSALYLCASSSSSGRTDTQYFGPGTRLTVL.